This record looks at one T cell receptor beta chain sequence and its context. The repertoire was sequenced with immunoSEQ multiplex PCR; TCRdb's copy has only in-frame clones and lacks some. The table shows around 420,000 clones, with roughly 87% occurring only once. The record originates from a study of blood T cell repertoires in COVID-19. Germline assignment: CDR1 SGDLS and CDR2 YYNGEE. The ends lost 1 base at V and 2 bases at J; junction bases unmatched: 6. The CDR3 totals 16 residues. The V and J genes are TRBV9 and TRBJ1-2, with TRBD1 identical over 9 bases. The receptor comes from a woman aged 40 to 50 with acute COVID-19. Sequencing used PBMCs or T cells enriched from blood (not recorded which). The chain's CDR3 is CASSVLGDRDNYGYTF. The CDR3 bases are TGTGCCAGCAGCGTACTCGGGGACAGGGACAACTATGGCTACACCTTC.